This TCR beta chain stems from a study of T cell changes during pregnancy in multiple sclerosis. Data came from immunoSEQ multiplex PCR; TCRdb stores just in-frame clones and leaves some out. The table has about 43,000 clones, approximately 90% seen once; the top ten hold approximately 1.5%. The V end was cut by 4 bases, the J end by 0 bases, with 7 bases between. There are 14 residues in the CDR3. The germline gives CDR1 MRHNA, CDR2 SNTAGT. The chain joins TRBV6-4 to TRBJ1-5, with D perhaps TRBD1 (5 bases). The sample consisted of PBMCs (not recorded whether the cells were cultured). The TCR sequence derives from a female donor with multiple sclerosis, enrolled in a pregnancy study. The DNA of the CDR3 is TGTGCCAGCAGTGGGGGGTCTAGCAATCAGCCCCAGCATTTT. Its protein product is CASSGGSSNQPQHF.